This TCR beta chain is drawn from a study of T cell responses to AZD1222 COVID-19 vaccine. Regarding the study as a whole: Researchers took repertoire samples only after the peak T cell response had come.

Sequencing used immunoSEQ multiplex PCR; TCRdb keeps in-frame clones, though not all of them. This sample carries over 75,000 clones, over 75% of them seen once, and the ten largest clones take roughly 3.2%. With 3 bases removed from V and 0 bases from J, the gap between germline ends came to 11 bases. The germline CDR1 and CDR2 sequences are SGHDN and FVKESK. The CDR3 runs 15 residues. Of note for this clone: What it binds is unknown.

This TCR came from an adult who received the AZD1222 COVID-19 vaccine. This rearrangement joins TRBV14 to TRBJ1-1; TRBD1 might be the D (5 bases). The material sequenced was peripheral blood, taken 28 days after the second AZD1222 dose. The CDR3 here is CASSQLRGMNTEAFF. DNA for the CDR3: TGTGCCAGCAGCCAGCTAAGGGGTATGAACACTGAAGCTTTCTTT. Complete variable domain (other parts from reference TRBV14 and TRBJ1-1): EAGVTQFPSHSVIEKGQTVTLRCDPISGHDNLYWYRRVMGKEIKFLLHFVKESKQDESGMPNNRFLAERTGGTYSTLKVQPAELEDSGVYFCASSQLRGMNTEAFFGQGTRLTVV.